What follows are 19 T cell receptor beta chains derived from one specimen sequenced in a study of regulatory T cells in long-lasting Graves disease. Time point defined: newly diagnosed GD, antithyroid drugs for less than 3 months. The TCR library was made from RNA that had been extracted from PBMCs in TRIzol. Arm-PCR of CDR3 regions with iRepertoire HTBI primers generated TCR beta libraries. TCRdb re-analysed the multiplex PCR reads in MiXCR, keeping a single row per CDR3 protein. The profile shows around 470,000 distinct CDR3 sequences, 14% of them singletons. In addition, the sample was reused for a study of T cells in Graves' hyperthyroidism and ophthalmopathy.

This specimen was peripheral blood mononuclear cells (PBMCs), taken at new diagnosis, from a patient treated with antithyroid drugs. These receptors came from a woman between 45 and 60 years old with Graves disease.

The chain's CDR3 is CASSFQRRVETQYF. The CDR3 DNA follows: TGCGCCAGCAGCTTCCAGCGGAGAGTAGAGACCCAGTACTTC. J is TRBJ2-5 and V is TRBV5-1; tentative D call: TRBD2 (5 bases). Trimming left V 2 bases short and J 4 bases short, with 12 bases between. The CDR3 covers 14 residues. Germline values: CDR1 SGHRS, CDR2 YFSETQ.

The chain has TRBV18 and TRBJ1-2, with a weak D call TRBD1 (5 bases). Trimming took 0 bases from V and 2 from J, leaving 13 bases between them. Germline-derived CDR1 and CDR2 are KGHSH and LQKENI. This CDR3 region has 16 residues. DNA of the CDR3: TGTGCCAGCTCACCACCCCCCCTGACAGAAAACTATGGCTACACCTTC. This encodes CASSPPPLTENYGYTF.

The rearrangement links TRBV19 to TRBJ1-5; TRBD1 is a possible D gene (5 bases). Per germline, CDR1 LNHDA and CDR2 SQIVND (reference sequence). V was cut by 2 bases and J by 2 bases, with 10 bases left in between. The CDR3 totals 15 residues. In nucleotides, the CDR3 is TGTGCCAGTAGTATACGGGGCCGAGGCAATCAGCCCCAGCATTTT. Amino acid sequence: CASSIRGRGNQPQHF. The full variable domain, its missing parts supplied by reference TRBV19 and TRBJ1-5, is DGGITQSPKYLFRKEGQNVTLSCEQNLNHDAMYWYRQDPGQGLRLIYYSQIVNDFQKGDIAEGYSVSREKKESFPLTVTSAQKNPTAFYLCASSIRGRGNQPQHFGDGTRLSIL.

Many counts were recorded for this clonotype. The V call is TRBV29-1, the J call TRBJ1-4; tentatively, D is TRBD1 (5 bases). Trimming removed 5 bases from V and 6 bases from J, with 19 bases in between. CDR3 length: 15 amino acids. Germline V gene data show CDR1 as SQVTM and CDR2 as ANQGSEA. The CDR3 coding sequence is TGCAGCGTTACCGACAGCTATATTGGTCATGAAAAACTGTTTTTT. It specifies CSVTDSYIGHEKLFF.

For the CDR3, the DNA is TGTGCCAGCGATGGTCCGGGGAGGGAGGGTTCCTACAATGAGCAGTTCTTC. As protein: CASDGPGREGSYNEQFF. The chain recombines TRBV28 with TRBJ2-1, with TRBD2 matching 7 bases. The CDR3 runs to 17 residues. With V trimmed by 8 bases and J by 1 base, 14 bases remained unmatched. The germline gives CDR1 MDHEN, CDR2 SYDVKM.

This clonotype was observed many times. The CDR3 nucleotides are TGCGCCAGCAGCTTTCCGGGACAGGACGTCGATGGCTACACCTTC. It yields the protein CASSFPGQDVDGYTF. The genes are TRBV5-1 and TRBJ1-2, with 8 bases identical to TRBD1. CDR1 and CDR2 (germline): SGHRS, YFSETQ. The CDR3 contains 15 residues. Germline trimming cut 2 bases from V and 6 bases from J; bases unmatched to any gene: 9.

This clonotype was seen repeatedly, ten times or more. The chain uses TRBV28 and TRBJ2-7; D not resolved. Germline lookup yields CDR1 MDHEN and CDR2 SYDVKM. Trimming stripped 3 bases from V and 0 bases from J, with 6 bases between. This CDR3 contains 13 residues. CDR3 DNA sequence: TGTGCCAGCAGTTTGGCACACTCCTACGAGCAGTACTTC. It specifies CASSLAHSYEQYF.

This clonotype was counted between two and nine times. V usage is TRBV10-3 and J usage is TRBJ1-5; tentatively, D is TRBD1 (5 bases). The CDR3 sequence is 15 residues long. The ends were cut back, 2 bases at V and 4 bases at J, with 12 bases in the middle. CDR1 is ENHRY, CDR2 SYGVKD, per germline. The CDR3 loop reads CAISEDSRPNQPQHF. DNA of the CDR3: TGTGCCATCAGTGAGGACAGCAGGCCAAATCAGCCCCAGCATTTT.

About this clonotype: A read error may produce the germline difference seen at one junction end. V and J are TRBV18 and TRBJ1-5; D is ambiguous. The CDR3 length is 15 residues. Germline CDR1 is KGHSH and CDR2 is LQKENI. The CDR3 region is CASSLTRQSNQPQHF. The CDR3 DNA reads as TGTGCTAGCTCCCTAACGAGACAAAGCAATCAGCCCCAGCATTTT.

This clonotype was seen once. The chain joins TRBV7-3 to TRBJ2-3; 7 nucleotides align to TRBD2. Germline values: CDR1 SGHTA, CDR2 FQGTGA. The CDR3 has 15 amino acids. J gave up 0 bases and V 1 base, and 1 base lay outside the gene matches. CDR3 in DNA: TGTGCCAGCAGCTTAAGGCGGGAGAGCACAGATACGCAGTATTTT. It is translated as CASSLRRESTDTQYF.

V is TRBV11-2 and J is TRBJ2-1, with 12 bases matching TRBD2. V lost 0 bases, J lost 3 bases, and 6 bases stayed unmatched. The germline CDR1 and CDR2 sequences are SGHAT and FQNNGV. This CDR3 is 18 amino acids long. The CDR3 loop reads CASSLELLAGGNYNEQFF. In DNA, the CDR3 is TGTGCCAGCAGCTTAGAGCTTCTAGCGGGAGGGAACTACAATGAGCAGTTCTTC.

This clonotype was found many times. The chain links TRBV12-3 or TRBV12-4 to TRBJ2-1; 7 positions match TRBD2. This CDR3 is built from 15 residues. V gave up 5 bases and J gave up 4 bases; unmatched junction bases: 8. Written as DNA, the CDR3 is TGTGCCAGCAGTCGTCCCGGGACTATGTACAATGAGCAGTTCTTC. This translates into CASSRPGTMYNEQFF.

This clonotype has ten or more counts. The chain combines TRBV11-2 with TRBJ2-7; TRBD1 matches at 7 bases. The trim removed 6 bases at V and 2 bases at J, leaving 10 bases unmatched. This CDR3 has 15 amino acids. Germline CDR1 and CDR2: SGHAT and FQNNGV. CDR3 DNA: TGTGCCAGCAGGTTAAACCTGGGACAGACCTACGAGCAGTACTTC. Its translation: CASRLNLGQTYEQYF.

This clonotype appeared a few times. A much larger clone lies a single base off, so this may be a read error. This CDR3 is missing its conserved last phenylalanine or tryptophan, likely due to a read error. The J gene is TRBJ1-1, the V gene TRBV27; D not certain. V was cut by 5 bases and J by 2 bases, with 12 bases left in between. The CDR3 length is 14 residues. Germline lookup yields CDR1 MNHEY and CDR2 SMNVEV (reference sequence). CDR3 amino acids: CASSPIDKNTEAFS. The CDR3 region has the DNA TGTGCCAGCAGTCCAATAGACAAAAACACTGAAGCTTTCTCT.

This clonotype occurred many times. The chain uses TRBV5-1 and TRBJ1-2, with no clear D. Germline lookup yields CDR1 SGHRS and CDR2 YFSETQ. The length of the CDR3 is 15 residues. V was cut by 4 bases and J by 6 bases, with 19 bases left in between. The CDR3 reads CASSLRRYALNGYTF. As DNA, the CDR3 is TGCGCCAGCAGCCTCCGACGGTACGCGTTGAATGGCTACACCTTC.

This clonotype was observed at least ten times. The CDR3 DNA reads as TGCGCCAGCAGCCCAACCCCGGCGGGCGGGAATCAGCCCCAGCATTTT. Protein sequence: CASSPTPAGGNQPQHF. The V call is TRBV5-1, the J call TRBJ1-5; no clear D gene. Trimming removed 4 bases from V and 4 bases from J, with 18 bases in between. This CDR3 region has 16 residues. CDR1 is SGHRS and CDR2 is YFSETQ in the germline V gene.

This clonotype appeared many times. The V call is TRBV6-9, the J call TRBJ2-7; tentatively, D is TRBD1 (5 bases). CDR1 and CDR2 from the germline V gene are MNHGY and SVAAGI. V lost 2 bases to trimming and J lost 7 bases, with 15 bases between them. The CDR3 loop spans 14 amino acids. The CDR3 loop is CASSYTHDSGEQYF. The DNA of the CDR3 is TGTGCCAGCAGTTATACACACGACAGTGGAGAGCAGTACTTC.

This clonotype came up a few times. The chain is built from TRBV7-6 and TRBJ2-1; the D gene is possibly TRBD1 (7 bases). This CDR3 region has 14 residues. Trimming took off 8 bases at V and 4 bases at J, with 15 bases between the two ends. The germline gives CDR1 SGHVS, CDR2 FNYEAQ. DNA for the CDR3: TGTGCCAGCGGACTGACAGGGAGGTACAATGAGCAGTTCTTC. As protein: CASGLTGRYNEQFF.

This clonotype was observed at least ten times. This chain links TRBV9 with TRBJ2-5; D may be TRBD1 or TRBD2 (5 bases each). The length of the CDR3 is 16 residues. V gave up 0 bases and J gave up 5 bases, with 17 bases separating them. Germline V gene lookup returns CDR1 SGDLS and CDR2 YYNGEE. The CDR3 protein is CASSVDPGLVMETQYF. The CDR3, as DNA: TGTGCCAGCAGCGTAGATCCGGGGCTCGTTATGGAGACCCAGTACTTC.